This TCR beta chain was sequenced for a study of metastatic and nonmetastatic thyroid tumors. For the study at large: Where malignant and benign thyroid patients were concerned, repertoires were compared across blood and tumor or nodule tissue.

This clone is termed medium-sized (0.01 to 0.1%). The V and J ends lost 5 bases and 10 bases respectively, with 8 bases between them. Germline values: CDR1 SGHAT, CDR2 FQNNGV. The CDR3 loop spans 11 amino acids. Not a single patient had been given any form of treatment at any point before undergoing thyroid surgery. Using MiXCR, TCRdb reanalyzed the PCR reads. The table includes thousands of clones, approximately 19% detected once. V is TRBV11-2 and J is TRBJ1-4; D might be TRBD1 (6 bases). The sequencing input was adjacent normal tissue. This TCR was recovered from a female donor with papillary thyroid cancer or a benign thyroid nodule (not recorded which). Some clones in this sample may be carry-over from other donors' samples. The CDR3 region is CASSPDRKLFF. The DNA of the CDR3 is TGTGCCAGCAGCCCGGACAGAAAACTGTTTTTT.